Listed below are T cell receptor beta chains from one sample, sequenced in a study of blood T cell repertoires in COVID-19. TCRdb's table, derived via immunoSEQ multiplex PCR, lists solely in-frame clones and lacks some. This sample yields more than 400,000 clones, of which over 75% are seen a single time; approximately 3.2% belongs to the top ten. Sequencing input: peripheral blood. The receptors stem from a human donor in a cohort sampled during active COVID-19. Both conserved end residues are part of each CDR3. The D gene is left open where the match is weak. A clone size is listed for some rows: how often the clone was seen (once, few, many), or a class if it is expanded.

>TRBD1|TRBV25-1|TRBJ1-6|few
CASSSTDRGQIHF
TGTGCCAGCAGTTCGACGGACAGGGGGCAGATCCACTTT
>NA|TRBV30|TRBJ1-1|once
CAWSVYMNTEAFF
TGTGCCTGGAGTGTATACATGAACACTGAAGCTTTCTTT
>TRBD2|TRBV5-1|TRBJ2-5|NA
CASSLAVAGGQETQYF
TGCGCCAGCAGCTTAGCCGTAGCGGGGGGCCAAGAGACCCAGTACTTC
>TRBD2|TRBV18|TRBJ2-1|NA
CASSAPGLAGQEQFF
TGTGCCAGCTCAGCTCCGGGACTAGCGGGACAGGAGCAGTTCTTC
>TRBD2|TRBV27|TRBJ2-7|NA
CASRTMLGLAGPSSYEQYF
TGTGCCAGCAGGACCATGTTGGGACTAGCGGGACCAAGCTCCTACGAGCAGTACTTC
>NA|TRBV6-5|TRBJ2-7|NA
CASRPGTSYEQYF
TGTGCCAGCAGACCCGGGACATCCTACGAGCAGTACTTC
>NA|TRBV7-8|TRBJ1-1|NA
CASSLNTDTEAFF
TGTGCCAGCAGCTTAAATACAGACACTGAAGCTTTCTTT
>NA|TRBV7-6|TRBJ1-3|NA
CASSPRRGRAGNTIYF
TGTGCCAGCAGCCCCCGGAGAGGCAGAGCTGGAAACACCATATATTTT
>NA|TRBV19|TRBJ2-1|NA
CASSLAGSSYNKQFF
TGTGCCAGTAGCCTCGCCGGGAGCTCCTACAATAAGCAGTTCTTC
>NA|TRBV7-3|TRBJ1-4|NA
CASSLYGPDTGEKLFF
TGTGCCAGCAGCTTATATGGGCCTGACACAGGGGAAAAACTGTTTTTT
>NA|TRBV5-4|TRBJ1-5|NA
CASSLGGYSNQPQHF
TGTGCCAGCAGCTTAGGAGGATATAGCAATCAGCCCCAGCATTTT
>TRBD1|TRBV6-5|TRBJ1-4|NA
CASRFRGQSNEKLFF
TGTGCCAGCAGATTCCGGGGACAGAGTAATGAAAAACTGTTTTTT
>NA|TRBV30|TRBJ1-6|NA
CAWSVPRVDNSPLHF
TGTGCCTGGAGTGTACCCAGGGTGGACAATTCACCCCTCCACTTT
>NA|TRBV2|TRBJ1-2|NA
CASSEGTYGYTF
TGTGCCAGCAGTGAAGGTACTTATGGCTACACCTTC
>TRBD1|TRBV6-2/TRBV6-3|TRBJ2-7|once
CASSYSGTGGHEQYF
TGTGCCAGCAGTTACTCCGGGACAGGGGGACACGAGCAGTACTTC
>NA|TRBV30|TRBJ1-2|NA
CAWSPLINYGYTF
TGTGCCTGGAGTCCACTTATAAACTATGGCTACACCTTC
>TRBD1|TRBV6-5|TRBJ1-2|NA
CASRLTGSYGYTF
TGTGCCAGCAGGCTGACAGGGTCCTATGGCTACACCTTC
>NA|TRBV28|TRBJ2-2|NA
CASSLGGTNTGELFF
TGTGCCAGCAGTTTAGGGGGGACGAACACCGGGGAGCTGTTTTTT
>NA|TRBV6-5|TRBJ2-2|NA
CASSKRHPNTGELFF
TGTGCCAGCAGCAAAAGACACCCGAACACCGGGGAGCTGTTTTTT
>TRBD1|TRBV18|TRBJ2-4|NA
CASSLQGAQNIQYF
TGTGCCAGCTCTCTACAGGGGGCCCAAAACATTCAGTACTTC
>NA|TRBV19|TRBJ2-1|NA
CASSSQVSTFNEQFF
TGTGCCAGTAGTTCACAGGTCTCAACTTTCAATGAGCAGTTCTTC
>NA|TRBV27|TRBJ2-1|NA
CASSLRREVSEQFF
TGTGCCAGCAGTTTAAGACGGGAAGTTAGTGAGCAGTTCTTC
>TRBD1|TRBV18|TRBJ1-1|NA
CASSDGQVPTTEAFF
TGTGCCAGCTCAGACGGACAGGTGCCGACCACTGAAGCTTTCTTT
>TRBD1|TRBV19|TRBJ1-3|NA
CASSTGDNSGNTIYF
TGTGCCAGTAGCACAGGGGACAACTCTGGAAACACCATATATTTT
>TRBD2|TRBV30|TRBJ2-1|NA
CAWSVPGRAYNEQFF
TGTGCCTGGAGTGTACCCGGGAGGGCCTACAATGAGCAGTTCTTC
>NA|TRBV6-1|TRBJ2-5|NA
CASSDWAERTQETQYF
TGTGCCAGCAGTGATTGGGCCGAGAGGACACAAGAGACCCAGTACTTC
>NA|TRBV24-1|TRBJ2-3|few
CATSDPGEGTDTQYF
TGTGCCACCAGTGATCCCGGGGAGGGCACAGATACGCAGTATTTT
>NA|TRBV2|TRBJ1-1|few
CASRRIFAEAFF
TGTGCCAGCAGGCGGATCTTCGCTGAAGCTTTCTTT
>NA|TRBV30|TRBJ2-7|NA
CAVGVPPGRIYEQYF
TGTGCCGTAGGTGTCCCCCCAGGGAGGATTTACGAGCAGTACTTC
>NA|TRBV27|TRBJ1-5|NA
CASSLSTPGYNQPQHF
TGTGCCAGCAGTTTATCAACCCCAGGTTACAATCAGCCCCAGCATTTT
>NA|TRBV6-6|TRBJ1-5|NA
CASSYSEDQPQHF
TGTGCCAGCAGTTACTCGGAGGATCAGCCCCAGCATTTT
>NA|TRBV30|TRBJ1-2|NA
CAWRKGHTANYGYTF
TGTGCCTGGAGGAAGGGACACACAGCTAACTATGGCTACACCTTC
>NA|TRBV28|TRBJ2-7|NA
CASRTFRGKYEQYF
TGTGCCAGCAGAACTTTTAGGGGGAAATACGAGCAGTACTTC
>NA|TRBV29-1|TRBJ1-4|NA
CSVSGRTNEKLFF
TGCAGCGTTTCTGGGAGAACTAATGAAAAACTGTTTTTT
>NA|TRBV13|TRBJ1-1|NA
CASSLDRPNTEAFF
TGTGCCAGCAGCCTCGACAGGCCGAACACTGAAGCTTTCTTT
>TRBD1|TRBV6-5|TRBJ1-1|NA
CASSYSTGDEAFF
TGTGCCAGCAGTTACTCAACAGGGGACGAAGCTTTCTTT
>NA|TRBV5-4|TRBJ2-7|few
CASSLTGYEQYF
TGTGCCAGCAGCCTTACAGGGTACGAGCAGTACTTC
>NA|TRBV12-3/TRBV12-4|TRBJ1-1|NA
CASSLWGDFAFF
TGTGCCAGCAGTTTGTGGGGGGACTTCGCTTTCTTT
>NA|TRBV25-1|TRBJ2-2|NA
CASSEYFGSVNTGELFF
TGTGCCAGCAGTGAATATTTCGGGTCCGTGAACACCGGGGAGCTGTTTTTT
>TRBD2|TRBV5-5|TRBJ2-7|NA
CASVVGGRPYEQYF
TGTGCCAGCGTTGTGGGCGGGAGGCCCTACGAGCAGTACTTC
>NA|TRBV7-9|TRBJ2-7|once
CASSPLGSVEQYF
TGTGCCAGCAGCCCTCTGGGGAGCGTCGAGCAGTACTTC
>TRBD1|TRBV5-4|TRBJ1-2|once
CASSNGQGAYYGYTF
TGTGCCAGCAGCAACGGACAGGGGGCCTATTATGGCTACACCTTC
>NA|TRBV28|TRBJ1-4|NA
CASSLPQLEKLFF
TGTGCCAGCAGTTTACCCCAATTGGAAAAACTGTTTTTT
>NA|TRBV30|TRBJ1-2|NA
CAWSSGPPYGYTF
TGTGCCTGGAGCTCAGGGCCCCCCTATGGCTACACCTTC
>NA|TRBV28|TRBJ1-5|once
CASTARGSGNQPQHF
TGTGCCAGCACCGCACGGGGGAGCGGTAATCAGCCCCAGCATTTT
>TRBD2|TRBV5-5|TRBJ2-5|NA
CASSLGTSAGAGETQYF
TGTGCCAGCAGCTTGGGGACATCTGCGGGAGCGGGGGAGACCCAGTACTTC
>NA|TRBV5-1|TRBJ2-1|NA
CASSPEEGEQFF
TGCGCCAGCAGCCCCGAGGAGGGTGAGCAGTTCTTC
>TRBD1|TRBV6-1|TRBJ2-5|NA
CASSEARTGGLGGPQYF
TGTGCCAGCAGTGAAGCCCGGACAGGGGGCCTGGGTGGACCCCAGTACTTC
>NA|TRBV27|TRBJ2-4|NA
CASSLSQGLAKNIQYF
TGTGCCAGCAGTTTATCGCAGGGACTAGCCAAAAACATTCAGTACTTC
>TRBD2|TRBV11-2|TRBJ2-1|NA
CASRTTSGSINEQFF
TGTGCCAGCCGAACGACTAGCGGGAGTATCAATGAGCAGTTCTTC